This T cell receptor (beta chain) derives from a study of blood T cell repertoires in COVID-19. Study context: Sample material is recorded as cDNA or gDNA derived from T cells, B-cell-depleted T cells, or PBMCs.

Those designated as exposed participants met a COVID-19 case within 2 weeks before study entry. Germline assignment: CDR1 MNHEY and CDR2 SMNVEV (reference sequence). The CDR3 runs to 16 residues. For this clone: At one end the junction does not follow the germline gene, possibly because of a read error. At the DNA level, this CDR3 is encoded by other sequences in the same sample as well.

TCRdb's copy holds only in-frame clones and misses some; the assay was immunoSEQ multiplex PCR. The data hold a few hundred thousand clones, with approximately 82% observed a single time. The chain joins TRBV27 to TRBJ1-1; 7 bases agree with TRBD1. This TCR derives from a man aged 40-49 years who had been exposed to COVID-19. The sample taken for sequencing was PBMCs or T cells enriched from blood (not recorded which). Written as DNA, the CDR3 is TGTGCTAGCAGCACCCTGGGGACAGTGATGAACACTGAAGCTTTCTTT. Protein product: CASSTLGTVMNTEAFF.